Shown below are 24 T cell receptor beta chains from a single sample sequenced in a study of blood T cell repertoires in COVID-19. Data came from immunoSEQ multiplex PCR; TCRdb stores just in-frame clones and leaves some out. The repertoire has some 250,000 clones, about 89% of them found once; the top ten carry 0.95% to 1.5%. Sequencing was carried out using PBMCs or T cells enriched from blood (not recorded which). These receptors were collected from a human donor in a cohort exposed to, infected with or recovered from COVID-19 (not recorded which). The donor label of this sample is uncertain.

The chain recombines TRBV7-9 with TRBJ2-7; D is perhaps TRBD2 (5 bases). Germline-derived CDR1 and CDR2 are SEHNR and FQNEAQ (reference sequence). CDR3 length equals 12 residues. Trimming pared 5 bases from V and 0 bases from J, leaving 5 bases between. DNA of the CDR3: TGTGCCAGCAGCGAGGGCTCCTACGAGCAGTACTTC. It specifies CASSEGSYEQYF.

The genes are TRBV6-5 and TRBJ1-1, with 8 bases aligning to TRBD1. Germline V gene data show CDR1 as MNHEY and CDR2 as SVGAGI. The CDR3 runs to 13 residues. J was trimmed by 1 base and V by 6 bases; bases with no gene match: 1. CDR3 loop: CASSRGPNTEAFF. The CDR3 bases are TGTGCCAGCAGCAGGGGGCCGAACACTGAAGCTTTCTTT.

V and J are TRBV12-3 or TRBV12-4 and TRBJ1-6; D remains ambiguous. The CDR3 contains 13 residues. V was trimmed by 4 bases and J by 9 bases, leaving 10 bases between them. In DNA form, the CDR3 reads TGTGCCAGCAGTTCAGCCTCGAGTTCACCCCTCCACTTT. It yields the protein CASSSASSSPLHF.

J is TRBJ1-5 and V is TRBV30; possible D gene TRBD1, 5 bases. Germline V gene lookup returns CDR1 GTSNPN and CDR2 SVGIG (reference sequence). Trimming shortened V by 3 bases and J by 4 bases, and 16 bases separated the two germline ends. The CDR3 is 15 residues long. The CDR3 loop is CAWSEPGMGNQPQHF. In DNA, the CDR3 is TGTGCCTGGAGCGAACCAGGGATGGGAAATCAGCCCCAGCATTTT.

This clone was seen just once. The chain uses TRBV9 and TRBJ1-6; 10 bases are shared with TRBD1. CDR3 size: 14 residues. Germline V lookup: CDR1 SGDLS, CDR2 YYNGEE. V dropped 3 bases and J dropped 10; count of bases not matched to a gene: 4. The CDR3 here is CASSAGQGGSPLHF. CDR3 DNA: TGTGCCAGCAGCGCAGGACAGGGGGGATCACCCCTCCACTTT. Variable domain in full (rest from reference TRBV9 and TRBJ1-6): DSGVTQTPKHLITATGQRVTLRCSPRSGDLSVYWYQQSLDQGLQFLIQYYNGEERAKGNILERFSAQQFPDLHSELNLSSLELGDSALYFCASSAGQGGSPLHFGNGTRLTVT.

The chain has TRBV27 and TRBJ1-2; TRBD1 might be the D (5 bases). The germline V gene has CDR1 MNHEY and CDR2 SMNVEV (reference sequence). The V end lost 5 bases, the J end lost 4 bases, and 26 bases lay between the germline ends. This CDR3 is built from 18 residues. The CDR3 DNA sequence: TGTGCCAGCAGTCTTGACGACGGTCCTTCGGGACTTACCTATGGCTACACCTTC. It specifies CASSLDDGPSGLTYGYTF.

For the CDR3, the DNA is TGTGCCACCAGTGACACGACTAGCGGGGGCTACAATGAGCAGTTCTTC. Residues: CATSDTTSGGYNEQFF. The chain uses TRBV24-1 and TRBJ2-1; the match to TRBD2 covers 12 bases. The CDR3 is made up of 16 amino acids. CDR1 is KGHDR and CDR2 is SFDVKD in the germline V gene. The trim removed 4 bases at V and 3 bases at J, leaving 3 bases unmatched.

The chain uses TRBV14 and TRBJ1-5; D is uncertain. With 4 bases removed from V and 2 bases from J, the gap between germline ends came to 9 bases. Germline CDR1 and CDR2: SGHDN and FVKESK. The CDR3 is 14 residues long. The CDR3 coding sequence is TGTGCCAGCAGCCGAGGTGCGGGCAATCAGCCCCAGCATTTT. Amino acids: CASSRGAGNQPQHF.

The chain links TRBV2 to TRBJ2-3, with a weak D call TRBD2 (5 bases). In germline, CDR1 is SNHLY, CDR2 FYNNEI. V lost 8 bases to trimming and J lost 1 base, with 13 bases between them. The CDR3 totals 14 residues. CDR3 sequence (DNA): TGTGCCAGCGGGTCCATCGGGGGCACAGATACGCAGTATTTT. Amino acid sequence: CASGSIGGTDTQYF.

The chain uses TRBV10-3 and TRBJ1-1, with TRBD1 identical over 8 bases. CDR3 length equals 11 residues. Germline lookup yields CDR1 ENHRY and CDR2 SYGVKD. With V trimmed by 7 bases and J by 8 bases, 3 bases remained unmatched. CDR3 amino acids: CAIITGGEAFF. CDR3 DNA sequence: TGTGCCATCATCACAGGGGGGGAAGCTTTCTTT.

The chain combines TRBV2 with TRBJ1-5; TRBD1 might be the D (5 bases). There are 15 residues in the CDR3. Germline CDR1 reads SNHLY; CDR2 reads FYNNEI. Trimming pared 5 bases from V and 2 bases from J, leaving 13 bases between. CDR3 in amino acids: CASSFVQAGNQPQHF. In nucleotides, the CDR3 is TGTGCCAGCAGTTTCGTACAGGCGGGCAATCAGCCCCAGCATTTT. Full variable domain (missing parts from reference TRBV2 and TRBJ1-5): EPEVTQTPSHQVTQMGQEVILRCVPISNHLYFYWYRQILGQKVEFLVSFYNNEISEKSEIFDDQFSVERPDGSNFTLKIRSTKLEDSAMYFCASSFVQAGNQPQHFGDGTRLSIL.

V is TRBV2 and J is TRBJ1-5, with D possibly being TRBD1 (6 bases). V was pared by 6 bases and J by 0 bases, with 12 bases between. CDR1 is SNHLY, CDR2 FYNNEI, per germline. This CDR3 has 15 residues. CDR3 region: CASRLDRYSNQPQHF. The CDR3 DNA reads TGTGCCAGCAGACTTGACAGGTATAGCAATCAGCCCCAGCATTTT.

The J gene is TRBJ2-7, the V gene TRBV18; 7 bases are shared with TRBD1. The CDR3 contains 14 residues. The germline gives CDR1 KGHSH, CDR2 LQKENI. Losses at the gene ends were 2 bases for V and 5 bases for J; bases not matched to a gene: 6. CDR3: CASSPSTDRNEQYF. Written as DNA, the CDR3 is TGTGCCAGCTCACCATCAACGGACAGGAACGAGCAGTACTTC.

The CDR3 here is CASSKFKGETEAFF. The CDR3 DNA reads TGTGCCAGCAGCAAATTCAAGGGGGAAACTGAAGCTTTCTTT. The V gene is TRBV21-1, the J gene TRBJ1-1; no DNA check was done on the table's D call, TRBD1. TRBV21-1 represents a pseudogene. CDR3 length: 14 amino acids.

The chain combines TRBV7-3 with TRBJ2-3; a possible D gene is TRBD2 (6 bases). Germline V gene data show CDR1 as SGHTA and CDR2 as FQGTGA. Trimming left V 5 bases short and J 5 bases short, with 11 bases between. The CDR3 consists of 13 residues. In DNA, the CDR3 is TGTGCCAGCAGCCGGGACTGGAGAGATACGCAGTATTTT. Translated: CASSRDWRDTQYF.

The V call is TRBV4-1, the J call TRBJ1-2; the D is unclear. V dropped 4 bases and J dropped 5 bases, with 14 bases sitting between them. From germline, CDR1 is MGHRA and CDR2 YSYEKL. This CDR3 region has 14 residues. CDR3: CASSPRGVNYGYTF. The CDR3 DNA reads TGCGCCAGCAGCCCCAGAGGCGTGAATTATGGCTACACCTTC.

The chain couples TRBV5-4 to TRBJ1-2, with 10 bases aligning to TRBD1. V trimming: 4 bases; J trimming: 8 bases; junction bases outside the gene matches: 8. There are 14 residues in the CDR3. CDR1 and CDR2 (germline): SGHNT, YYREEE (reference sequence). The CDR3 region is CASSPPTGGHGYTF. The CDR3 DNA sequence: TGTGCCAGCAGCCCGCCGACAGGGGGCCACGGCTACACCTTC.

This chain connects TRBV2 to TRBJ1-2; no firm D call. V dropped 2 bases and J dropped 3 bases, with 10 bases sitting between them. CDR1 and CDR2 from the germline V gene are SNHLY and FYNNEI. The CDR3 runs 14 residues. CDR3 in amino acids: CASSESGQDYGYTF. CDR3 in DNA: TGTGCCAGCAGTGAAAGCGGGCAGGACTATGGCTACACCTTC.

The rearrangement links TRBV19 to TRBJ1-1, with D possibly TRBD1 on 5 matching bases. Looked up from germline, CDR1 is LNHDA and CDR2 is SQIVND (reference sequence). The ends were cut back, 4 bases at V and 5 bases at J, with 11 bases in the middle. The CDR3 has 13 residues. CDR3 DNA sequence: TGTGCCAGTAGTAAGGGGTCGTGGACTGAAGCTTTCTTT. This gives the protein CASSKGSWTEAFF.

The chain uses TRBV19 and TRBJ2-3; D is perhaps TRBD2 (6 bases). The length of the CDR3 is 13 residues. Germline values: CDR1 LNHDA, CDR2 SQIVND (reference sequence). V shed 11 bases and J shed 0 bases, with 12 bases lying between them. The CDR3 sequence is CASAGTSTDTQYF. CDR3 DNA sequence: TGTGCCTCGGCGGGAACTAGCACAGATACGCAGTATTTT.

The chain carries TRBV9 and TRBJ1-3; 10 nucleotides align to TRBD1. With 3 bases clipped from V and 2 bases from J, the junction kept 2 bases outside the gene matches. Germline values: CDR1 SGDLS, CDR2 YYNGEE. The CDR3 sequence is 15 residues long. For the CDR3, the DNA is TGTGCCAGCAGCGCGGGGACAGGGGCTGGAAACACCATATATTTT. It yields the protein CASSAGTGAGNTIYF.

The chain couples TRBV6-2 or TRBV6-3 to TRBJ1-2, with 7 bases fitting TRBD1. The CDR3 totals 14 residues. The ends lost 7 bases at V and 3 bases at J; junction bases unmatched: 8. Germline lookup yields CDR1 MNHEY and CDR2 SVGEGT. CDR3 loop: CASNPGQIDYGYTF. The CDR3 DNA sequence: TGTGCCAGCAACCCGGGACAGATCGACTATGGCTACACCTTC.

J is TRBJ1-3 and V is TRBV6-5; D is unclear. Trimming cost V 3 bases and J 14 bases, with 14 bases left between them. This CDR3 region has 12 residues. CDR1 and CDR2 from the germline V gene are MNHEY and SVGAGI. The CDR3 protein is CASSYEGSDLYF. The CDR3 DNA reads TGTGCCAGCAGTTATGAGGGCTCAGACCTATATTTT.

The rearrangement uses TRBV7-8 and TRBJ2-5; possibly TRBD2 for D (6 bases). CDR1 is SGHVS, CDR2 FQNEAQ, per germline. The CDR3 has 15 residues. V gave up 0 bases and J gave up 6 bases, with 14 bases separating them. The CDR3 protein is CASSLARTTAQTQYF. Here the CDR3 DNA reads TGTGCCAGCAGCTTAGCGAGGACTACCGCCCAGACCCAGTACTTC.